These T cell receptor beta chains were read from a single sample in a study of Ad26.COV2.S vaccination and SARS-CoV-2 variants. Measured with immunoSEQ multiplex PCR; TCRdb has only the in-frame clones, and not every one. The sample contains around 400,000 clones, more than 80% of which appear only once. Sample: peripheral blood, taken in a trial of Ad26.COV2.S vaccine versus placebo. Receptors were obtained from a person aged 18-65 years who received the Ad26.COV2.S COVID-19 vaccine or a placebo. The CDR3 runs from the conserved cysteine through the conserved F or W. A D gene is named only where the DNA matches it firmly. Size tells how often a clone was seen (once, few, many) or the class of an expanded clone, and some rows leave it out.

>TRBV4-2|-|-|TRBJ2-1
TGTGCCAGCAGCCAAGTCGGGGACACCTTCAATGAGCAGTTCTTC
CASSQVGDTFNEQFF
>TRBV5-1|-|-|TRBJ1-5
TGCGCCAGCAGCTTGGTTTGGGGGGCTCACAATCAGCCCCAGCATTTT
CASSLVWGAHNQPQHF
>TRBV12-3/TRBV12-4|-|-|TRBJ2-1
TGTGCCAGCCAATCAACAGGGTTTAGTGAGCAGTTCTTC
CASQSTGFSEQFF
>TRBV7-2|-|TRBD1|TRBJ1-5
TGTGCCAGCAGCTTAGGGCCGGACAGGGGGAATCAGCCCCAGCATTTT
CASSLGPDRGNQPQHF
>TRBV19|-|TRBD1|TRBJ1-3
TGTGCCAGTAGTGCGACAGGGGGCCTCTCTGGAAACACCATATATTTT
CASSATGGLSGNTIYF
>TRBV12-3/TRBV12-4|-|-|TRBJ1-1
TGTGCCAGCAGTTTTCTGCTGGGTACTGAAGCTTTCTTT
CASSFLLGTEAFF
>TRBV15|-|-|TRBJ2-7
TGTGCCACCAGCAGGGACAGTCTTTACGAGCAGTACTTC
CATSRDSLYEQYF
>TRBV9|-|TRBD1|TRBJ1-6
TGTGCCAGCAGCGCTACGGGACAGACGATACATTCACCCCTCCACTTT
CASSATGQTIHSPLHF
>TRBV11-2|once|TRBD1|TRBJ1-1
TGTGCCAGCTCGCAGGGGGCTGCATACACTGAAGCTTTCTTT
CASSQGAAYTEAFF
>TRBV6-5|-|TRBD2|TRBJ2-1
TGTGCCAGCAGTTACGTAGCGGGAGTGAGGAATGAGCAGTTCTTC
CASSYVAGVRNEQFF
>TRBV18|-|-|TRBJ1-2
TGTGCCAGCTCACAAAACCGGGACACAACTAACTATGGCTACACCTTC
CASSQNRDTTNYGYTF
>TRBV24-1|-|-|TRBJ2-2
TGTGCCACCAGTGCCCCCGGCACCGGGGAGCTGTTTTTT
CATSAPGTGELFF